These 26 T cell receptor beta chains originate from one sample sequenced in a study of T cell repertoires in cytomegalovirus infection. TCRdb ran MiXCR on the reads and lists one entry per CDR3 protein. In the table there are some 300,000 distinct CDR3 sequences, roughly a tenth of which are singletons. Sample: PBMCs. Every receptor here comes from a human donor in good health (CMV status not recorded). Some clones in this sample may be carry-over from other donors' samples.

This clonotype was seen at least ten times. The V and J genes are TRBV29-1 and TRBJ1-5, with TRBD1 as a possible D gene (6 bases). Germline lookup yields CDR1 SQVTM and CDR2 ANQGSEA. This CDR3 contains 14 residues. V lost 6 bases and J lost 10, with 22 bases in between. The CDR3 sequence: CSVAPGDLREPQHF. For the CDR3, the DNA is TGCAGCGTCGCCCCAGGGGACCTCCGGGAACCCCAGCATTTT.

The chain combines TRBV20-1 with TRBJ2-1; D uncertain. The CDR3 runs 10 residues. From germline, CDR1 is DFQATT and CDR2 SNEGSKA (reference sequence). The ends were cut back, 3 bases at V and 6 bases at J, with 3 bases in the middle. CDR3 sequence: CSASPNEQFF. CDR3 in DNA: TGCAGTGCTAGCCCCAATGAGCAGTTCTTC.

The rearrangement links TRBV20-1 to TRBJ2-3, with 14 bases fitting TRBD2. Trimming took 1 base from V and 7 from J; bases not matched to a gene: 4. Germline lookup yields CDR1 DFQATT and CDR2 SNEGSKA (reference sequence). The CDR3 has 15 amino acids. This CDR3 is CSARAGTSGGNTQYF. As DNA, the CDR3 is TGCAGTGCTAGAGCCGGGACTAGCGGGGGAAATACGCAGTATTTT.

This clonotype was found many times. The chain has TRBV19 and TRBJ1-5, with D hard to call. This CDR3 region has 15 residues. In germline, CDR1 is LNHDA, CDR2 SQIVND (reference sequence). V lost 3 bases and J lost 1, with 10 bases in between. CDR3: CASSIVLGSNQPQHF. CDR3 in DNA: TGTGCCAGTAGTATTGTCCTTGGGAGCAATCAGCCCCAGCATTTT.

This clonotype turned up a few times. This sequence joins TRBV15 and TRBJ2-2; TRBD1 matches 10 bases. Per the germline V gene, CDR1 is LNHNV and CDR2 is YYDKDF (reference sequence). The V gene end was trimmed by 0 bases and the J gene end by 9 bases; junction bases not matched to a gene: 4. CDR3 length: 15 residues. CDR3 DNA sequence: TGTGCCACCAGCAGAGACGGACAGGGGGGCCGGGAGCTGTTTTTT. Amino acid sequence: CATSRDGQGGRELFF.

In this sample, this clonotype turned up many times. DNA for the CDR3: TGCAGTGCTAGCGGTAGCGTGCTCACCAGAGATGAGCAGTTCTTC. This sequence encodes CSASGSVLTRDEQFF. The chain employs TRBV20-1 and TRBJ2-1; D is possibly TRBD2 (5 bases). This CDR3 is 15 amino acids long. Germline assignment: CDR1 DFQATT and CDR2 SNEGSKA (reference sequence). Trimming left V 3 bases short and J 8 bases short, with 20 bases between.

The chain couples TRBV5-1 to TRBJ1-5; 7 positions match TRBD1. V was pared by 0 bases and J by 5 bases, with 5 bases of the junction left unmatched. Germline V gene data show CDR1 as SGHRS and CDR2 as YFSETQ. The CDR3 is made up of 15 amino acids. CDR3 sequence (DNA): TGCGCCAGCAGCTTGGAGGGACAGACCCATCAGCCCCAGCATTTT. This gives the protein CASSLEGQTHQPQHF.

In regard to this clonotype: This may arise from a read error, as a much more abundant clone is one base away. This chain connects TRBV6-8 to TRBJ2-1; a possible D gene is TRBD1 (6 bases). Between the trimmed V and J ends, which lost 2 bases and 7 bases, there was a span of 15 bases. Germline assignment: CDR1 MNHGY and CDR2 SAAAGT. The CDR3 is 15 residues long. The CDR3 nucleotides read TGTGCCAGCAGTTACATGGACAGTGGTAGAAATGAGCAGTTCTTC. It yields the protein CASSYMDSGRNEQFF.

This clonotype was observed at least ten times. The chain joins TRBV28 to TRBJ1-1; possibly TRBD1 for D (6 bases). CDR3 size: 16 residues. V gave up 3 bases and J gave up 0 bases, with 14 bases separating them. Germline V gene data show CDR1 as MDHEN and CDR2 as SYDVKM. CDR3 loop: CASSLSRGLMNTEAFF. Written as DNA, the CDR3 is TGTGCCAGCAGTTTGTCCAGGGGACTGATGAACACTGAAGCTTTCTTT.

This clonotype was found many times. The chain has TRBV4-2 and TRBJ2-1; the D gene is possibly TRBD2 (7 bases). CDR1 and CDR2 from the germline V gene are LGHNA and YNFKEQ. This CDR3 region has 16 residues. Trimming left V 5 bases short and J 4 bases short, with 18 bases between. The CDR3 coding sequence is TGTGCCAGCAGCGCTAGGGGGGGGGCCGAATACAATGAGCAGTTCTTC. Translation: CASSARGGAEYNEQFF.

This clonotype was found many times. The J gene is TRBJ1-3, the V gene TRBV7-2; 7 nucleotides line up with TRBD1. Germline V lookup: CDR1 SGHTA, CDR2 FQGNSA. V trimming: 1 base; J trimming: 2 bases; junction bases outside the gene matches: 2. The CDR3 spans 15 residues. The CDR3 is CASSLGGTAGNTIYF. CDR3 in DNA: TGTGCCAGCAGCTTAGGGGGGACAGCTGGAAACACCATATATTTT.

This clonotype was seen repeatedly, ten times or more. The rearrangement joins TRBV6-6 to TRBJ2-5, with D possibly matching TRBD1 (6 bases). This CDR3 comprises 14 residues. Trimming removed 6 bases at V and 2 bases at J, with 13 bases between. The germline V gene has CDR1 MNHNY and CDR2 SVGAGI (reference sequence). In DNA form, the CDR3 reads TGTGCCAGCAGCCAACCGACAGGACAAGAGACCCAGTACTTC. Encoded protein: CASSQPTGQETQYF.

This clonotype was observed many times. The rearrangement uses TRBV29-1 and TRBJ2-3; D is possibly TRBD2 (5 bases). Trimming removed 5 bases at V and 4 bases at J, with 13 bases between. The CDR3 extends over 13 amino acids. CDR1 is SQVTM, CDR2 ANQGSEA, per germline. The CDR3 DNA reads TGCAGCGTTCGGGGAAGAATATCAGATACGCAGTATTTT. Protein: CSVRGRISDTQYF.

This clonotype was recorded at least ten times. The CDR3 nucleotides are TGTGCCACCGAGGATCCCCCTGGCTCCTATAATTCACCCCTCCACTTT. This encodes CATEDPPGSYNSPLHF. V gene TRBV28 combines with J gene TRBJ1-6, with D unresolved. Germline CDR1 reads MDHEN; CDR2 reads SYDVKM. There are 16 residues in the CDR3. The germline V and J ends were trimmed by 10 bases and 0 bases, with 16 bases remaining between them.

This clonotype was observed at least ten times. The rearrangement links TRBV7-6 to TRBJ1-1, with D perhaps matching TRBD1 (5 bases). Per germline, CDR1 SGHVS and CDR2 FNYEAQ. V lost 5 bases to trimming and J lost 1 base, with 14 bases between them. The CDR3 has 15 residues. DNA of the CDR3: TGTGCCAGCAGCCCCCCAGGGAGTACGAACACTGAAGCTTTCTTT. This translates into CASSPPGSTNTEAFF.

In its sample, this clonotype was seen many times. The V gene is TRBV6-2 or TRBV6-3, the J gene TRBJ2-2, with 7 bases aligning to TRBD1. The CDR3 runs 15 residues. CDR1 and CDR2 from the germline V gene are MNHEY and SVGEGT. Losses at the gene ends were 5 bases for V and 1 base for J; bases not matched to a gene: 4. The CDR3 coding sequence is TGTGCCAGCAGTAAGACAGGGAAGAACACCGGGGAGCTGTTTTTT. The encoded protein is CASSKTGKNTGELFF.

The chain recombines TRBV5-5 with TRBJ2-1, with D possibly being TRBD2 (5 bases). This CDR3 region has 14 residues. Trimming removed 5 bases at V and 5 bases at J, with 14 bases between. Germline CDR1 reads SGHKS; CDR2 reads YYEKEE (reference sequence). As DNA, the CDR3 is TGTGCCAGCAGAAGCGGACCCCGGAACAATGAGCAGTTCTTC. This translates into CASRSGPRNNEQFF.

The V gene is TRBV29-1, the J gene TRBJ2-5, with D possibly being TRBD2 (6 bases). Looked up from germline, CDR1 is SQVTM and CDR2 is ANQGSEA. Trimming shortened V by 6 bases and J by 8 bases, and 19 bases separated the two germline ends. This CDR3 comprises 13 residues. The CDR3 reads CSVRDWAKGTQYF. The DNA for the CDR3 is TGCAGCGTCAGGGACTGGGCGAAGGGAACCCAGTACTTC.

This clonotype has at least ten counts. V is TRBV2 and J is TRBJ2-7; 11 bases line up with TRBD2. The germline CDR1 and CDR2 sequences are SNHLY and FYNNEI. CDR3 length: 16 residues. With V trimmed by 10 bases and J by 1 base, 12 bases remained unmatched. The CDR3 coding sequence is TGTGCCACCCAGGATAGCGGGGGGGGCCGGTCCTACGAGCAGTACTTC. Translating gives CATQDSGGGRSYEQYF.

The chain recombines TRBV20-1 with TRBJ2-5, with D possibly matching TRBD2 (6 bases). Per germline, CDR1 DFQATT and CDR2 SNEGSKA (reference sequence). The CDR3 totals 14 residues. Trimming cost V 0 bases and J 5 bases, with 13 bases left between them. The DNA for the CDR3 is TGCAGTGCTAGAGATCCTCGGGAGAGGGAGACCCAGTACTTC. Residues: CSARDPRERETQYF.

The chain has TRBV5-1 and TRBJ2-3; D remains ambiguous. V lost 4 bases to trimming and J lost 0 bases, with 18 bases between them. CDR1 and CDR2 (germline): SGHRS, YFSETQ. The CDR3 extends over 17 amino acids. The CDR3 DNA is TGCGCCAGCAGCAGTGGACCCTCCGCCCCCAGCACAGATACGCAGTATTTT. This gives the protein CASSSGPSAPSTDTQYF.

This clonotype was observed many times. The genes are TRBV5-5 and TRBJ2-7, with 7 bases that match TRBD1. The germline V gene has CDR1 SGHKS and CDR2 YYEKEE (reference sequence). The CDR3 spans 14 residues. V gave up 3 bases and J gave up 3 bases; unmatched junction bases: 6. The CDR3: CASSSGQEIYEQYV. CDR3 nucleotide sequence: TGTGCCAGCAGCTCTGGACAGGAGATCTACGAGCAGTACGTC.

Ten or more counts support this clonotype. The chain joins TRBV24-1 to TRBJ2-5; either TRBD1 or TRBD2 may supply D (5 bases each). Germline CDR1 KGHDR, CDR2 SFDVKD. V was pared by 0 bases and J by 4 bases, with 8 bases between. The CDR3 has 14 amino acids. Here the CDR3 reads CATSDLRGRETQYF. The CDR3 DNA is TGTGCCACCAGTGATTTGAGGGGACGAGAGACCCAGTACTTC.

This clonotype was recorded many times. The V and J genes are TRBV6-5 and TRBJ1-1; possibly TRBD1 for D (5 bases). The CDR3 sequence is 14 residues long. CDR1 and CDR2 from the germline V gene are MNHEY and SVGAGI. V gave up 6 bases and J gave up 0 bases, with 11 bases separating them. CDR3 bases: TGTGCCAGCAGGGGGGACGGAATGAACACTGAAGCTTTCTTT. Its translation: CASRGDGMNTEAFF.

This clonotype was seen repeatedly, ten times or more. CDR3 sequence (DNA): TGCGCCAGCAGCGCGGGTGACCCTGGAGGCTATGGCTACACCTTC. Translating gives CASSAGDPGGYGYTF. V gene TRBV5-1 combines with J gene TRBJ1-2, with D unresolved. Germline CDR1 reads SGHRS; CDR2 reads YFSETQ. The ends were cut back, 4 bases at V and 4 bases at J, with 17 bases in the middle. This CDR3 has 15 amino acids.

This clonotype was observed a single time. J is TRBJ2-1 and V is TRBV20-1; D unclear. Trimming removed 0 bases at V and 3 bases at J, with 12 bases between. The CDR3 has 15 residues. The germline V gene has CDR1 DFQATT and CDR2 SNEGSKA (reference sequence). CDR3 protein: CSARDAGRIYNEQFF. The CDR3 DNA is TGCAGTGCTAGAGATGCCGGTCGGATCTACAATGAGCAGTTCTTC.